What follows describes a single T cell receptor (beta chain). The antigen is undetermined. The data originate from a study of T cell repertoires in cytomegalovirus infection. Study in general: Indications came from public TCR beta signatures; they pointed to CMV infection and to a matching HLA type. Study conclusions and caveats: Clonotypes of TCR beta that were HLA-C-restricted and CMV-specific dominated the ex vivo response. Cumulative public TCR beta family frequency identified CMV carriers with the relevant HLA.

From the reads, TCRdb called clonotypes with MiXCR, one entry per CDR3 protein. The data contain fewer than 850,000 distinct CDR3 sequences, 25% to 35% of them seen just once; the ten biggest clones take up roughly 13%. The germline gives CDR1 MDHEN, CDR2 SYDVKM. V shed 2 bases and J shed 1 base, with 16 bases lying between them. This CDR3 spans 17 amino acids. The receptor comes from a human donor in good health (CMV status not recorded). Some clones in this sample may be carry-over from other donors' samples. The sample was cultured CD8+ T cells from PBMCs, taken from culture after CMV antigen stimulation. The V gene is TRBV28, the J gene TRBJ2-3, with a tentative D call TRBD2 (6 bases). The CDR3 spells CASSLRGWGDGTDTQYF. In DNA, the CDR3 is TGTGCCAGCAGTTTACGGGGGTGGGGGGACGGCACAGATACGCAGTATTTT.